Below, one TCR beta chain is given with its context. Antigen: not known. The source of the sample is a study of T cell repertoires in aging, cancer and after chemotherapy. Notes on the study in general: Across the chemotherapy interval, each cancer cohort showed higher median generation probability, suggesting thymic rebound. Untreated cancer patients had significantly lower blood TCR diversity than age-matched healthy donors.

Rearranged V-D-J TRB sequences were amplified with a mixed TRB-A/B primer pool. MiXCR was run by TCRdb on the multiplex PCR reads, yielding one entry per CDR3 protein. The profile shows 2,200 or so distinct CDR3 sequences, 34% of them singletons. Peripheral blood genomic DNA, not sorted cells or RNA, was the template. The V gene's germline CDR1 is DFQATT and CDR2 SNEGSKA (reference sequence). The CDR3 extends over 15 amino acids. The V and J ends lost 1 base and 8 bases respectively, with 20 bases between them. This TCR derives from a human donor with a blood cancer. The source material was blood. The chain links TRBV20-1 to TRBJ1-1; no reliable D call. The CDR3 here is CSARAGARTDPEAFF. CDR3 nucleotides: TGCAGTGCTAGAGCGGGTGCGCGCACCGACCCCGAAGCTTTCTTT.